This T cell receptor (beta chain) was found in a study of early T cells in non-severe SARS-CoV-2 infection. About the research overall: Whole-blood bulk RNA, unsorted, was sequenced, and chains were unpaired.

Regarding the study as a whole: VDJdb matching skewed toward anti-spike CD8 responses, missing private and CD4 specificities.

There are a few counts of this clonotype. The antigen remains unidentified. Unique molecular identifier tags were affixed to discrete cDNA molecules. MiXCR was run by TCRdb on the 5' RACE reads, yielding one entry per CDR3 protein. The sample lists approximately 84,000 distinct CDR3 sequences; over 10% were seen once. This clonotype originated in an adult who was a healthcare worker with PCR-confirmed SARS-CoV-2 infection or an uninfected control (not recorded which). Material for sequencing was whole blood.

CDR3 sequence reads: CASSLITGLATGELFF. The DNA of the CDR3 is TGCGCCAGCAGCTTGATAACAGGGCTCGCCACCGGGGAGCTGTTTTTT. The chain carries TRBV5-1 and TRBJ2-2, with D possibly TRBD1 on 6 matching bases. Germline V gives CDR1 SGHRS, CDR2 YFSETQ. V was trimmed by 1 base and J by 4 bases, leaving 14 bases between them. The CDR3 loop spans 16 amino acids.